These 27 T cell receptor beta chains were all obtained from the same sample, sequenced in a study of shared clonotypes between healthy human individuals. The assay was immunoSEQ multiplex PCR, and TCRdb's table has in-frame clones only and misses some. The table shows 2 million to 2.5 million clones, with about 90% occurring only once. The sequencing sample was made of naive CD4+ T cells from PBMCs. Described subset: CD45RA+ positively selected. Receptor source: a man in his late teens or twenties in good health. Some clones in this sample may be carry-over from other donors' samples.

The chain links TRBV7-6 to TRBJ2-1; TRBD2 agrees at 11 bases. Unmatched junction bases numbered 10, after V lost 6 bases and J lost 6 bases. Germline-derived CDR1 and CDR2 are SGHVS and FNYEAQ. The CDR3 extends over 16 amino acids. The chain's CDR3 is CASSYMTSGATNEQFF. Here the CDR3 DNA reads TGTGCCAGCAGTTACATGACTAGCGGGGCAACCAATGAGCAGTTCTTC.

V gene TRBV27 combines with J gene TRBJ2-7; the match to TRBD1 covers 10 bases. Germline V CDR1 and CDR2: MNHEY, SMNVEV (reference sequence). Trimming cost V 5 bases and J 4 bases; bases outside gene matches: 11. This CDR3 has 16 amino acids. For the CDR3, the DNA is TGTGCCAGCAGTCTTAGTCGACCGGGACAGGGGTACGAGCAGTACTTC. It specifies CASSLSRPGQGYEQYF.

This chain connects TRBV11-2 to TRBJ2-3; 7 nucleotides match TRBD2. V shed 4 bases, J shed 6 bases, and the junction held 7 bases outside the gene matches. CDR3 length: 14 amino acids. CDR1 and CDR2 (germline): SGHAT, FQNNGV. The CDR3 sequence: CASSYGREKDTQYF. The DNA for the CDR3 is TGTGCCAGCAGCTATGGGCGGGAGAAGGATACGCAGTATTTT.

The chain joins TRBV28 to TRBJ1-2; D is perhaps TRBD1 (5 bases). V was shortened by 3 bases and J by 12 bases, with 23 bases between the two germline ends. The CDR3 consists of 15 residues. Germline assignment: CDR1 MDHEN and CDR2 SYDVKM. As DNA, the CDR3 is TGTGCCAGCAGTTTCGGGGACCGGGACGGCCAGGGAAACACCTTC. As protein: CASSFGDRDGQGNTF.

This clone was seen a handful of times. V usage is TRBV30 and J usage is TRBJ1-1; unclear D gene. V lost 2 bases and J 2 bases, leaving 12 bases between the germline ends. Germline V lookup: CDR1 GTSNPN, CDR2 SVGIG (reference sequence). This CDR3 comprises 14 residues. The CDR3 DNA reads TGTGCCTGGAGTTTCAATGGGGTCAACACTGAAGCTTTCTTT. It codes for CAWSFNGVNTEAFF.

V is TRBV6-5 and J is TRBJ2-5, with 10 nucleotides matching TRBD2. V was pared by 6 bases and J by 5 bases, with 6 bases of the junction left unmatched. The CDR3 runs to 14 residues. Germline assignment: CDR1 MNHEY and CDR2 SVGAGI. The CDR3 loop reads CASSLAGGGETQYF. DNA of the CDR3: TGTGCCAGCAGCTTAGCGGGAGGAGGCGAGACCCAGTACTTC.

The chain recombines TRBV28 with TRBJ1-2, with D possibly matching TRBD1 (6 bases). The CDR3 has 16 amino acids. Germline V gene sequence: CDR1 MDHEN, CDR2 SYDVKM. V was cut by 1 base and J by 3 bases, with 15 bases left in between. The CDR3 here is CASSLSVWGPDYGYTF. The CDR3 nucleotides are TGTGCCAGCAGTTTATCAGTCTGGGGGCCAGACTATGGCTACACCTTC.

This clone showed up just once. The V call is TRBV5-1, the J call TRBJ2-2; either TRBD1 or TRBD2 may fit D (6 bases each). Trimming removed 10 bases from V and 3 bases from J, with 16 bases in between. The CDR3 length is 14 residues. Per the germline V gene, CDR1 is SGHRS and CDR2 is YFSETQ. As DNA, the CDR3 is TGCGCCTGGAGGGGGGACATTTACACCGGGGAGCTGTTTTTT. It encodes CAWRGDIYTGELFF.

The gene calls are TRBV7-9 and TRBJ2-4; possible D gene TRBD1, 5 bases. This CDR3 contains 18 residues. V was trimmed by 1 base and J by 0 bases, leaving 16 bases between them. Germline V gene lookup returns CDR1 SEHNR and CDR2 FQNEAQ (reference sequence). Here the CDR3 DNA reads TGTGCCAGCAGCTTAGGTCCCGACAGAACACTAGCCAAAAACATTCAGTACTTC. Its protein product is CASSLGPDRTLAKNIQYF.

The chain has TRBV25-1 and TRBJ2-5; D perhaps matches TRBD2 (5 bases). The CDR3 has 14 amino acids. V lost 3 bases, J lost 5 bases, and 13 bases lay in between. Germline V gives CDR1 MGHDK, CDR2 SYGVNS. CDR3 protein: CASSDSRDLETQYF. CDR3 sequence (DNA): TGTGCCAGCAGTGACTCGAGGGATTTGGAGACCCAGTACTTC.

This clone was seen a single time. This sequence joins TRBV9 and TRBJ2-1, with 10 positions matching TRBD2. V gave up 4 bases and J gave up 7 bases; unmatched junction bases: 8. The germline CDR1 and CDR2 sequences are SGDLS and YYNGEE. This CDR3 comprises 15 residues. The DNA of the CDR3 is TGTGCCAGCAGCCTCGAGCGGGAGGGCCAAAATGAGCAGTTCTTC. This gives the protein CASSLEREGQNEQFF.

This clone was counted a single time. The V call is TRBV5-1, the J call TRBJ2-7; 8 bases fit TRBD1. The V and J ends lost 1 base and 0 bases, in that order; junction bases with no gene match: 6. CDR1 and CDR2 from the germline V gene are SGHRS and YFSETQ. CDR3 length: 16 amino acids. As DNA, the CDR3 is TGCGCCAGCAGCTTGAAAGCAGGGGGCTCCTCCTACGAGCAGTACTTC. The encoded protein is CASSLKAGGSSYEQYF.

The rearrangement uses TRBV5-1 and TRBJ2-5; tentatively, D is TRBD2 (6 bases). Germline CDR1 and CDR2: SGHRS and YFSETQ. The CDR3 covers 14 residues. Trimming took 4 bases from V and 4 from J, leaving 14 bases between them. The CDR3 DNA sequence: TGCGCCAGCAGCAGGGGCCCGGGACTAGAGACCCAGTACTTC. Protein product: CASSRGPGLETQYF.

The chain links TRBV5-1 to TRBJ2-5; TRBD2 aligns across 8 bases. V dropped 4 bases and J dropped 0; count of bases not matched to a gene: 23. The germline V gene has CDR1 SGHRS and CDR2 YFSETQ. The CDR3 spans 21 residues. CDR3 residues: CASSIPGAGPRASGYQETQYF. CDR3 DNA: TGCGCCAGCAGCATTCCTGGGGCTGGGCCTCGTGCTAGCGGGTACCAAGAGACCCAGTACTTC.

The chain couples TRBV27 to TRBJ2-4, with 8 bases aligning to TRBD1. V gave up 6 bases and J gave up 0 bases; unmatched junction bases: 4. Germline loops: CDR1 MNHEY, CDR2 SMNVEV (reference sequence). The CDR3 spans 15 residues. The CDR3: CASSRGREAKNIQYF. CDR3 nucleotides: TGTGCCAGCAGCAGGGGGCGCGAAGCCAAAAACATTCAGTACTTC.

The V gene is TRBV6-1, the J gene TRBJ2-7; 8 positions agree with TRBD1. The V segment lost 3 bases and the J segment 0 bases; nucleotides outside the gene matches: 4. The CDR3 has 15 residues. The germline CDR1 and CDR2 sequences are MNHNS and SASEGT. The CDR3 coding sequence is TGTGCCAGCAGTGAGGTAGACAGGGGCTCCTACGAGCAGTACTTC. It yields the protein CASSEVDRGSYEQYF.

The V call is TRBV30, the J call TRBJ2-7; maybe TRBD1 (7 bases). CDR3 size: 14 residues. With 4 bases removed from V and 4 bases from J, the gap between germline ends came to 17 bases. Germline V gene lookup returns CDR1 GTSNPN and CDR2 SVGIG (reference sequence). In DNA form, the CDR3 reads TGTGCCTGGAAAAGACAGGGTGGGAGGTACGAGCAGTACTTC. This encodes CAWKRQGGRYEQYF.

The V call is TRBV11-2, the J call TRBJ1-1; 7 bases line up with TRBD1. The CDR3 length is 15 residues. Germline CDR1 is SGHAT and CDR2 is FQNNGV. V gave up 3 bases and J gave up 5 bases; unmatched junction bases: 9. The CDR3 region has the DNA TGTGCCAGCAGCTTGGGACAGCGTTTGGGGACTGAAGCTTTCTTT. Its translation is CASSLGQRLGTEAFF. The whole variable domain, remainder taken from reference TRBV11-2 and TRBJ1-1, is EAGVAQSPRYKIIEKRQSVAFWCNPISGHATLYWYQQILGQGPKLLIQFQNNGVVDDSQLPKDRFSAERLKGVDSTLKIQPAKLEDSAVYLCASSLGQRLGTEAFFGQGTRLTVV.

Comment on this clone: Other DNA sequences in this specimen translate into the identical CDR3. The chain carries TRBV6-1 and TRBJ1-5; D may be TRBD1 (6 bases). The V and J ends lost 6 bases and 6 bases respectively, with 12 bases between them. Germline CDR1 is MNHNS and CDR2 is SASEGT. This CDR3 contains 13 residues. The CDR3 protein is CASSRGVGQPQHF. In DNA, the CDR3 is TGTGCCAGCAGCAGGGGTGTGGGTCAGCCCCAGCATTTT.

This clone was seen just once. The chain is built from TRBV19 and TRBJ1-2; D is possibly TRBD1 (5 bases). Trimming stripped 1 base from V and 7 bases from J, with 10 bases between. The CDR3 is made up of 13 amino acids. Germline V gives CDR1 LNHDA, CDR2 SQIVND (reference sequence). The CDR3 sequence: CASSIGQGIGYTF. The CDR3 nucleotides read TGTGCCAGTAGTATAGGCCAGGGCATTGGCTACACCTTC.

The V call is TRBV2, the J call TRBJ1-1; perhaps TRBD1 as D (5 bases). This CDR3 has 14 residues. Per the germline V gene, CDR1 is SNHLY and CDR2 is FYNNEI. Trimming pared 5 bases from V and 3 bases from J, leaving 13 bases between. CDR3 sequence reads: CASSLRRGDTEAFF. DNA for the CDR3: TGTGCCAGCAGTCTTCGCCGGGGGGACACTGAAGCTTTCTTT.

The chain uses TRBV29-1 and TRBJ2-3; 12 bases line up with TRBD2. Germline-derived CDR1 and CDR2 are SQVTM and ANQGSEA. The CDR3 is 16 residues long. V lost 4 bases and J lost 4; bases outside the gene matches: 9. The CDR3: CSVVGSGLAGPDTQYF. In DNA, the CDR3 is TGCAGCGTTGTCGGGAGCGGACTAGCGGGACCAGATACGCAGTATTTT.

This chain connects TRBV2 to TRBJ2-3, with 8 bases lining up with TRBD2. V gave up 8 bases and J gave up 0 bases; unmatched junction bases: 4. Germline V gene sequence: CDR1 SNHLY, CDR2 FYNNEI. The CDR3 length is 14 residues. CDR3 protein: CASLAGTSTDTQYF. The CDR3 nucleotides read TGTGCCAGCCTAGCGGGCACTAGCACAGATACGCAGTATTTT.

In this sample, this clone turned up once. The chain carries TRBV19 and TRBJ1-4, with no clear D. Germline V gives CDR1 LNHDA, CDR2 SQIVND (reference sequence). CDR3 length: 16 amino acids. V dropped 1 base and J dropped 4 bases, with 13 bases sitting between them. The CDR3 region is CASSIGWTAVNEKLFF. The CDR3, as DNA: TGTGCCAGTAGTATAGGGTGGACCGCCGTTAATGAAAAACTGTTTTTT. The full variable domain, in which reference TRBV19 and TRBJ1-4 provide the parts outside the CDR3, is DGGITQSPKYLFRKEGQNVTLSCEQNLNHDAMYWYRQDPGQGLRLIYYSQIVNDFQKGDIAEGYSVSREKKESFPLTVTSAQKNPTAFYLCASSIGWTAVNEKLFFGSGTQLSVL.

J is TRBJ2-2 and V is TRBV25-1; D may be TRBD2 (6 bases). CDR3 length: 15 amino acids. Germline CDR1 MGHDK, CDR2 SYGVNS. Trimming removed 0 bases at V and 5 bases at J, with 10 bases between. CDR3: CASSEYGAGTGELFF. For the CDR3, the DNA is TGTGCCAGCAGTGAATATGGGGCGGGGACCGGGGAGCTGTTTTTT. Full variable domain (outside the CDR3, taken from reference TRBV25-1 and TRBJ2-2): EADIYQTPRYLVIGTGKKITLECSQTMGHDKMYWYQQDPGMELHLIHYSYGVNSTEKGDLSSESTVSRIRTEHFPLTLESARPSHTSQYLCASSEYGAGTGELFFGEGSRLTVL.

The V gene is TRBV19, the J gene TRBJ2-7, with D tentatively TRBD1 (7 bases). Germline CDR1 LNHDA, CDR2 SQIVND (reference sequence). The CDR3 length is 12 residues. With 4 bases removed from V and 4 bases from J, the gap between germline ends came to 8 bases. CDR3 sequence reads: CASSTGGYEQYF. CDR3 DNA: TGTGCCAGTAGTACAGGGGGGTACGAGCAGTACTTC.

The chain has TRBV30 and TRBJ1-5; 8 bases match TRBD1. CDR1 and CDR2 from the germline V gene are GTSNPN and SVGIG (reference sequence). This CDR3 spans 14 amino acids. The V segment lost 2 bases and the J segment 5 bases; nucleotides outside the gene matches: 5. The CDR3 DNA sequence: TGTGCCTGGAGTCGGGGCAGGGGGCATCAGCCCCAGCATTTT. It translates to CAWSRGRGHQPQHF.